This entry lists 30 T cell receptor beta chains sequenced from one sample in a study of OX40 agonist ivuxolimab in advanced cancers. Profiled with immunoSEQ multiplex PCR; TCRdb holds only in-frame clones, not every one. The table lists roughly 64,000 clones, roughly 85% of them singletons, with 3% in the top ten. Sequencing was performed on CD4+ or CD8+ T cells sorted from blood, taken in a trial of the OX40 agonist ivuxolimab. The receptors were sampled from an adult with an advanced solid tumor such as melanoma, head and neck, liver or kidney cancer.

The rearrangement joins TRBV18 to TRBJ2-7; 7 bases agree with TRBD2. The CDR3 runs 14 residues. The germline gives CDR1 KGHSH, CDR2 LQKENI. The V gene end was trimmed by 1 base and the J gene end by 5 bases; junction bases not matched to a gene: 5. Written as DNA, the CDR3 is TGTGCCAGCTCACCACAACTAGCGATGGACGAGCAGTACTTC. It encodes CASSPQLAMDEQYF.

V usage is TRBV4-3 and J usage is TRBJ2-4; either TRBD1 or TRBD2 may fit D (7 bases each). The ends were cut back, 1 base at V and 7 bases at J, with 17 bases in the middle. CDR1 is LGHNA and CDR2 is YSLEER in the germline V gene. CDR3 length: 16 residues. Here the CDR3 DNA reads TGCGCCAGCAGCCAAGTCTCAGGGGGGGCTGGGAACATTCAGTACTTC. The encoded protein is CASSQVSGGAGNIQYF.

The rearrangement links TRBV2 to TRBJ2-1, with D possibly being TRBD2 (6 bases). Germline loops: CDR1 SNHLY, CDR2 FYNNEI. V gave up 3 bases and J gave up 12 bases, with 12 bases separating them. CDR3 length equals 12 residues. DNA of the CDR3: TGTGCCAGCAGTGAGACCGGGACTGGGCAGTTCTTC. It encodes CASSETGTGQFF.

This clone was observed a single time. This rearrangement joins TRBV11-1 to TRBJ2-7; the D is unclear. The CDR3 is 11 amino acids. The germline CDR1 and CDR2 sequences are SGHAT and FQDESV (reference sequence). The V and J ends lost 5 bases and 2 bases respectively, with 4 bases between them. This CDR3 is CASSDTYEQYF. The DNA for the CDR3 is TGTGCCAGCAGCGATACCTACGAGCAGTACTTC.

The chain carries TRBV19 and TRBJ2-7, with D maybe TRBD1 (6 bases). CDR1 LNHDA and CDR2 SQIVND come from the germline V gene (reference sequence). Trimming removed 3 bases at V and 4 bases at J, with 13 bases between. The CDR3 spans 14 residues. CDR3 residues: CASSMPGVSYEQYF. Written as DNA, the CDR3 is TGTGCCAGTAGTATGCCAGGGGTCTCTTACGAGCAGTACTTC.

The chain joins TRBV30 to TRBJ2-5; D assignment may be TRBD1 or TRBD2 (5 bases each). V was cut by 2 bases and J by 1 base, with 8 bases left in between. CDR1 is GTSNPN and CDR2 is SVGIG in the germline V gene (reference sequence). The length of the CDR3 is 13 residues. This CDR3 reads CAWSPGTQETQYF. CDR3 in DNA: TGTGCCTGGAGTCCGGGGACCCAAGAGACCCAGTACTTC.

V gene TRBV7-3 combines with J gene TRBJ2-2; tentatively, D is TRBD1 or TRBD2 (5 bases each). Germline V gene sequence: CDR1 SGHTA, CDR2 FQGTGA. The V end lost 4 bases, the J end lost 4 bases, and 7 bases lay between the germline ends. The CDR3 has 13 residues. The CDR3 loop reads CASSYGGTGELFF. CDR3 nucleotide sequence: TGTGCCAGCAGCTATGGGGGCACCGGGGAGCTGTTTTTT. Full variable domain (missing parts from reference TRBV7-3 and TRBJ2-2): GAGVSQTPSNKVTEKGKYVELRCDPISGHTALYWYRQSLGQGPEFLIYFQGTGAADDSGLPNDRFFAVRPEGSVSTLKIQRTERGDSAVYLCASSYGGTGELFFGEGSRLTVL.

The chain recombines TRBV5-1 with TRBJ2-1, with TRBD2 as a possible D gene (5 bases). With 0 bases removed from V and 7 bases from J, the gap between germline ends came to 17 bases. CDR3 size: 16 residues. The germline gives CDR1 SGHRS, CDR2 YFSETQ. The chain's CDR3 is CASSLVRRVGKNEQFF. Written as DNA, the CDR3 is TGCGCCAGCAGCTTGGTTCGGCGGGTGGGCAAAAATGAGCAGTTCTTC.

Notes on this clone: At one end, the junction sequence differs from germline, possibly due to a read error. CDR3 coding DNA: TGTGCCAGCAGCCAACGGACAGGAGCCTACGAGCAGTACTTC. Amino acids: CASSQRTGAYEQYF. This sequence joins TRBV5-1 and TRBJ2-7; 7 bases line up with TRBD1. CDR3 size: 14 residues. In germline, CDR1 is SGHRS, CDR2 YFSETQ.

This clone was counted a few times. J is TRBJ1-6 and V is TRBV28, with a weak D call TRBD1 (6 bases). V gave up 5 bases and J gave up 11 bases, with 16 bases separating them. This CDR3 contains 14 residues. Germline V lookup: CDR1 MDHEN, CDR2 SYDVKM. Here the CDR3 DNA reads TGTGCCAGCAGTGGCGGCAGGGGCAGGGCACCCCTCCACTTT. Residues: CASSGGRGRAPLHF.

The chain couples TRBV5-1 to TRBJ2-1; D unresolved. CDR3 length: 15 amino acids. Trimming took 5 bases from V and 2 from J, leaving 14 bases between them. Germline V gene lookup returns CDR1 SGHRS and CDR2 YFSETQ. For the CDR3, the DNA is TGCGCCAGCAGTTTAAGGGTGGGGACCTACAATGAGCAGTTCTTC. Protein sequence: CASSLRVGTYNEQFF.

The genes are TRBV19 and TRBJ1-1; D not resolved. V was shortened by 5 bases and J by 7 bases, with 8 bases between the two germline ends. The V gene's germline CDR1 is LNHDA and CDR2 SQIVND (reference sequence). The length of the CDR3 is 11 residues. CDR3: CASSRQVEAFF. The CDR3 bases are TGTGCCAGTAGTCGGCAGGTTGAAGCTTTCTTT.

The chain joins TRBV2 to TRBJ2-2; tentative D call: TRBD1 (6 bases). This CDR3 has 18 amino acids. Trimming removed 3 bases from V and 1 base from J, with 18 bases in between. Looked up from germline, CDR1 is SNHLY and CDR2 is FYNNEI. The CDR3 spells CASSDGGGTSLNTGELFF. The CDR3 nucleotides are TGTGCCAGCAGTGATGGTGGTGGGACATCGTTGAACACCGGGGAGCTGTTTTTT.

The chain carries TRBV30 and TRBJ2-1; D is uncertain. Deletions cut 3 bases from V and 2 bases from J, with 8 bases between. This CDR3 comprises 13 residues. Germline lookup yields CDR1 GTSNPN and CDR2 SVGIG (reference sequence). Here the CDR3 reads CAWRAGPYNEQFF. DNA for the CDR3: TGTGCCTGGAGGGCCGGTCCCTACAATGAGCAGTTCTTC.

The rearrangement uses TRBV20-1 and TRBJ2-1; D is undetermined. Germline CDR1 is DFQATT and CDR2 is SNEGSKA (reference sequence). The CDR3 spans 11 residues. V lost 1 base and J lost 10, with 8 bases in between. Here the CDR3 reads CSARVTGEQFF. CDR3 DNA sequence: TGCAGTGCTAGAGTGACCGGAGAGCAGTTCTTC.

The J gene is TRBJ1-2, the V gene TRBV6-1, with D perhaps matching TRBD1 (5 bases). CDR1 MNHNS and CDR2 SASEGT come from the germline V gene. CDR3 length: 13 amino acids. V gave up 8 bases and J gave up 3 bases, with 13 bases separating them. In DNA form, the CDR3 reads TGTGCCAGCCTGCTCCGGGGGGACTATGGCTACACCTTC. Translating gives CASLLRGDYGYTF.

The rearrangement uses TRBV7-3 and TRBJ2-3; 15 nucleotides line up with TRBD2. V trimming: 3 bases; J trimming: 1 base; junction bases outside the gene matches: 14. This CDR3 contains 21 residues. In germline, CDR1 is SGHTA, CDR2 FQGTGA. The CDR3 region has the DNA TGTGCCAGCAGCTTTTATGCGGGACTAGCGGGGGGTACCCTTTGCACAGATACGCAGTATTTT. Translating gives CASSFYAGLAGGTLCTDTQYF.

The V and J genes are TRBV7-3 and TRBJ1-1; D unresolved. Germline CDR1 SGHTA, CDR2 FQGTGA. V was clipped by 5 bases and J by 3 bases, with 19 bases between them. The CDR3 length is 16 residues. The CDR3 sequence: CASSPLYGIEDTEAFF. The CDR3 coding sequence is TGTGCCAGCAGCCCCTTATATGGGATAGAGGACACTGAAGCTTTCTTT. The full variable domain, with the rest looked up from reference TRBV7-3 and TRBJ1-1, is GAGVSQTPSNKVTEKGKYVELRCDPISGHTALYWYRQSLGQGPEFLIYFQGTGAADDSGLPNDRFFAVRPEGSVSTLKIQRTERGDSAVYLCASSPLYGIEDTEAFFGQGTRLTVV.

The chain combines TRBV2 with TRBJ1-4; D is uncertain. The CDR3 runs 14 residues. The V gene lost 3 bases and the J gene lost 12 bases, with 17 bases spanning the gap. The germline V gene has CDR1 SNHLY and CDR2 FYNNEI. CDR3 residues: CASSDGRGSGELFF. CDR3 coding DNA: TGTGCCAGCAGTGACGGCAGAGGCTCTGGTGAACTGTTTTTT.

The chain is built from TRBV28 and TRBJ2-3; 10 nucleotides agree with TRBD1. Per the germline V gene, CDR1 is MDHEN and CDR2 is SYDVKM. Trimming cost V 6 bases and J 6 bases; bases outside gene matches: 12. This CDR3 comprises 16 residues. CDR3 loop: CASSPRGTGVDDTQYF. DNA for the CDR3: TGTGCCAGCAGCCCTCGGGGGACAGGGGTAGACGATACGCAGTATTTT.

The V call is TRBV10-3, the J call TRBJ2-3; TRBD2 matches at 11 bases. The CDR3 extends over 16 amino acids. J gave up 2 bases and V 6 bases, and 7 bases lay outside the gene matches. Germline loops: CDR1 ENHRY, CDR2 SYGVKD. The DNA for the CDR3 is TGTGCCATCAGCCCCGGGACTAGCGGATTCACAGATACGCAGTATTTT. Protein sequence: CAISPGTSGFTDTQYF.

This chain joins TRBV29-1 and TRBJ2-2; 8 bases are a match to TRBD1. The germline V gene has CDR1 SQVTM and CDR2 ANQGSEA. The CDR3 has 14 residues. V gave up 7 bases and J gave up 4 bases; unmatched junction bases: 8. Here the CDR3 DNA reads TGCAGCGCCTTGACAGGGGCGGGCACCGGGGAGCTGTTTTTT. Translated: CSALTGAGTGELFF.

The gene calls are TRBV29-1 and TRBJ1-2; TRBD1 aligns across 7 bases. Losses at the gene ends were 2 bases for V and 2 bases for J; bases not matched to a gene: 8. Per germline, CDR1 SQVTM and CDR2 ANQGSEA. The length of the CDR3 is 15 residues. The CDR3 sequence: CSVESLGQQNYGYTF. The CDR3 coding sequence is TGCAGCGTTGAATCGCTGGGACAGCAGAACTATGGCTACACCTTC.

The chain combines TRBV20-1 with TRBJ2-5, with D perhaps TRBD1 (6 bases). Per germline, CDR1 DFQATT and CDR2 SNEGSKA (reference sequence). Trimming took off 7 bases at V and 9 bases at J, with 15 bases between the two ends. This CDR3 contains 11 residues. CDR3 sequence (DNA): TGCAGTGTCCAACCACAGGGCTCCCAGTACTTC. This gives the protein CSVQPQGSQYF.

This clone was seen only a few times. The chain couples TRBV4-1 to TRBJ1-5; D is uncertain. Deletions cut 1 base from V and 1 base from J, with 8 bases between. CDR1 MGHRA and CDR2 YSYEKL come from the germline V gene. CDR3 size: 15 residues. In DNA, the CDR3 is TGCGCCAGCAGCCAAGTTCTTCGCAGCAATCAGCCCCAGCATTTT. Its translation is CASSQVLRSNQPQHF.

This clone appeared a few times. The chain employs TRBV30 and TRBJ1-1; 7 bases agree with TRBD1. The CDR3 runs 12 residues. The germline gives CDR1 GTSNPN, CDR2 SVGIG (reference sequence). The J segment lost 1 base and the V segment lost 8 bases, leaving 4 bases of the junction unmatched. The CDR3 loop is CARRQGNTEAFF. The CDR3, as DNA: TGTGCCCGGCGACAGGGGAACACTGAAGCTTTCTTT.

The chain links TRBV29-1 to TRBJ2-7, with 9 bases aligning to TRBD1. Germline trimming cut 6 bases from V and 6 bases from J; bases unmatched to any gene: 15. The CDR3 runs to 15 residues. From germline, CDR1 is SQVTM and CDR2 ANQGSEA. The DNA for the CDR3 is TGCAGCGTGGAGACCCCGGGACAGGGAGGTACCGAGCAGTACTTC. It is translated as CSVETPGQGGTEQYF.

J is TRBJ1-4 and V is TRBV27; 7 bases are a match to TRBD1. Unmatched junction bases numbered 5, after V lost 2 bases and J lost 5 bases. The CDR3 length is 15 residues. Per the germline V gene, CDR1 is MNHEY and CDR2 is SMNVEV (reference sequence). Here the CDR3 reads CASSLGGQPNEKLFF. CDR3 coding DNA: TGTGCCAGCAGTTTAGGGGGACAGCCGAATGAAAAACTGTTTTTT.

Turning to this clone: At the DNA level, this CDR3 is encoded by other sequences in the same sample as well. This sequence joins TRBV7-3 and TRBJ2-3; D uncertain. This CDR3 has 14 residues. In germline, CDR1 is SGHTA, CDR2 FQGTGA. The V gene lost 2 bases and the J gene lost 3 bases, with 9 bases spanning the gap. CDR3 sequence (DNA): TGTGCCAGCAGCTTACTAGGATCGACAGATACGCAGTATTTT. Its translation: CASSLLGSTDTQYF.

In this sample, this clone is medium-sized. The identical CDR3 is also encoded by other nucleotide sequences in the sample. V is TRBV14 and J is TRBJ1-5; no definite D call. The CDR3 sequence is 13 residues long. Deletions cut 1 base from V and 4 bases from J, with 5 bases between. Germline values: CDR1 SGHDN, CDR2 FVKESK. The CDR3 sequence: CASSQGTNQPQHF. For the CDR3, the DNA is TGTGCCAGCAGCCAAGGCACGAATCAGCCCCAGCATTTT.